The 16 T cell receptor beta chains listed next were all sequenced from one sample in a study of T cell responses to AZD1222 COVID-19 vaccine. Clones were sequenced by immunoSEQ multiplex PCR, and TCRdb holds only the in-frame ones, with some missing. In the table there are roughly 120,000 clones, 87% of which are singletons. The material sequenced was peripheral blood, taken on day 0 of AZD1222 vaccination. These receptor sequences come from an adult in good health.

The chain is built from TRBV3-1 (or the pseudogene TRBV3-2) and TRBJ2-3, with a tentative D call TRBD2 (5 bases). Germline V CDR1 and CDR2: LGHDT, YNNKEL (reference sequence). The CDR3 totals 13 residues. V was cut by 4 bases and J by 4 bases, with 9 bases left in between. The CDR3 coding sequence is TGTGCCAGCAGCCTAAAGGGAGCAGATACGCAGTATTTT. Translated: CASSLKGADTQYF.

The gene calls are TRBV18 and TRBJ2-7; either TRBD1 or TRBD2 may supply D (5 bases each). V was trimmed by 6 bases and J by 0 bases, leaving 12 bases between them. CDR3 length equals 14 residues. Looked up from germline, CDR1 is KGHSH and CDR2 is LQKENI. The CDR3 DNA sequence: TGTGCCAGCTCCCTACAGGACTCCTCCTACGAGCAGTACTTC. It encodes CASSLQDSSYEQYF.

CDR3 sequence reads: CSVDQRTGEETQYF. The CDR3 nucleotides read TGCAGCGTCGACCAGAGGACAGGGGAAGAGACCCAGTACTTC. The V call is TRBV29-1, the J call TRBJ2-5, with TRBD1 identical over 9 bases. The V gene's germline CDR1 is SQVTM and CDR2 ANQGSEA. The V gene end was trimmed by 6 bases and the J gene end by 3 bases; junction bases not matched to a gene: 8. CDR3 size: 14 residues.

The chain uses TRBV7-9 and TRBJ1-2; TRBD1 aligns across 8 bases. This CDR3 has 15 residues. CDR1 is SEHNR, CDR2 FQNEAQ, per germline (reference sequence). The V segment lost 5 bases and the J segment 8 bases; nucleotides outside the gene matches: 13. The CDR3 region is CASSHRDRTRWGYTF. Written as DNA, the CDR3 is TGTGCCAGCAGCCACCGGGACAGGACTAGGTGGGGCTACACCTTC.

This rearrangement joins TRBV29-1 to TRBJ2-2, with TRBD2 matching over 7 bases. The J segment lost 1 base and the V segment lost 1 base, leaving 6 bases of the junction unmatched. Germline values: CDR1 SQVTM, CDR2 ANQGSEA. CDR3 size: 16 residues. The CDR3 DNA sequence: TGCAGCGTTGAAGGAACGGGACTACTGAACACCGGGGAGCTGTTTTTT. It is translated as CSVEGTGLLNTGELFF.

This sequence joins TRBV30 and TRBJ2-3, with D possibly matching TRBD2 (6 bases). This CDR3 contains 13 residues. The germline V gene encodes CDR1 GTSNPN and CDR2 SVGIG (reference sequence). The ends were cut back, 0 bases at V and 8 bases at J, with 12 bases in the middle. DNA for the CDR3: TGTGCCTGGAGTGTCGGGAGTCGGGGTACGCAGTATTTT. Residues: CAWSVGSRGTQYF. Variable domain in full (rest from reference TRBV30 and TRBJ2-3): SQTIHQWPATLVQPVGSPLSLECTVEGTSNPNLYWYRQAAGRGLQLLFYSVGIGQISSEVPQNLSASRPQDRQFILSSKKLLLSDSGFYLCAWSVGSRGTQYFGPGTRLTVL.

The chain recombines TRBV5-1 with TRBJ1-1; 7 bases align to TRBD1. The germline gives CDR1 SGHRS, CDR2 YFSETQ. V was pared by 4 bases and J by 3 bases, with 3 bases of the junction left unmatched. CDR3 length: 13 residues. The CDR3 region is CASSHTGDTEAFF. The CDR3 coding sequence is TGCGCCAGCAGCCATACAGGGGACACTGAAGCTTTCTTT.

In this sample, this clone turned up a few times. The chain recombines TRBV7-8 with TRBJ2-3, with D unresolved. The V end was cut by 5 bases, the J end by 1 base, with 10 bases between. Per germline, CDR1 SGHVS and CDR2 FQNEAQ. CDR3 size: 14 residues. DNA of the CDR3: TGTGCCAGCAGCCCCCGTCGGGGCACAGATACGCAGTATTTT. It translates to CASSPRRGTDTQYF.

The genes are TRBV18 and TRBJ1-2, with 9 bases aligning to TRBD1. The CDR3 has 16 residues. CDR1 KGHSH and CDR2 LQKENI come from the germline V gene. J was trimmed by 1 base and V by 5 bases; bases with no gene match: 8. The CDR3: CASSADRGRGNYGYTF. CDR3 nucleotide sequence: TGTGCCAGCTCAGCGGACAGGGGTCGGGGTAACTATGGCTACACCTTC.

For the CDR3, the DNA is TGTGCCAGTACCGGGCCTCCTAGCGGGAGGGGTCTGTTCTTC. It translates to CASTGPPSGRGLFF. The genes are TRBV19 and TRBJ2-1; TRBD2 matches at 12 bases. CDR1 is LNHDA and CDR2 is SQIVND in the germline V gene (reference sequence). With 7 bases clipped from V and 15 bases from J, the junction kept 13 bases outside the gene matches. The CDR3 is made up of 14 amino acids. Together with reference TRBV19 and TRBJ2-1, the CDR3 gives the full variable domain: DGGITQSPKYLFRKEGQNVTLSCEQNLNHDAMYWYRQDPGQGLRLIYYSQIVNDFQKGDIAEGYSVSREKKESFPLTVTSAQKNPTAFYLCASTGPPSGRGLFFGPGTRLTVL.

The CDR3 sequence is CASSSTGGGGSYNEQFF. The CDR3 DNA reads as TGTGCCAGCAGCTCGACCGGCGGCGGGGGTTCCTACAATGAGCAGTTCTTC. The chain employs TRBV7-9 and TRBJ2-1; TRBD2 matches 7 bases. The V gene end was trimmed by 4 bases and the J gene end by 1 base; junction bases not matched to a gene: 10. Germline V gene data show CDR1 as SEHNR and CDR2 as FQNEAQ (reference sequence). The CDR3 consists of 17 residues.

The V and J genes are TRBV5-1 and TRBJ1-3, with D hard to call. Trimming took off 0 bases at V and 0 bases at J, with 7 bases between the two ends. CDR3 length equals 15 residues. The germline V gene encodes CDR1 SGHRS and CDR2 YFSETQ. In DNA, the CDR3 is TGCGCCAGCAGCTTGGCTGGTATCTCTGGAAACACCATATATTTT. Protein: CASSLAGISGNTIYF.

This clone was seen only once. J is TRBJ2-1 and V is TRBV7-9; D might be TRBD1 (6 bases). Trimming pared 1 base from V and 7 bases from J, leaving 8 bases between. CDR3 length: 13 residues. Germline-derived CDR1 and CDR2 are SEHNR and FQNEAQ (reference sequence). CDR3 sequence (DNA): TGTGCCAGCAGCTTAGGGGACACGAATGAGCAGTTCTTC. Protein sequence: CASSLGDTNEQFF.

V gene TRBV3-1 (or the pseudogene TRBV3-2) combines with J gene TRBJ1-3; no clear D. Germline values: CDR1 LGHDT, CDR2 YNNKEL (reference sequence). This CDR3 spans 15 amino acids. Trimming cost V 4 bases and J 4 bases, with 14 bases left between them. In DNA form, the CDR3 reads TGTGCCAGCAGCCCGGAGACCGGGTCCGGAAACACCATATATTTT. Its protein product is CASSPETGSGNTIYF.

The chain recombines TRBV5-1 with TRBJ2-1; D is possibly TRBD2 (6 bases). The germline V gene has CDR1 SGHRS and CDR2 YFSETQ. The CDR3 is made up of 15 amino acids. Trimming shortened V by 0 bases and J by 0 bases, and 7 bases separated the two germline ends. The CDR3 here is CASSLGRDSYNEQFF. CDR3 coding DNA: TGCGCCAGCAGCTTGGGGCGGGACTCCTACAATGAGCAGTTCTTC.

The chain joins TRBV23-1 to TRBJ2-7; the D gene is possibly TRBD2 (6 bases). TRBV23-1 is an ORF, and what it does is uncertain. The length of the CDR3 is 16 residues. The V end was cut by 1 base, the J end by 1 base, with 14 bases between. The CDR3 protein is CASSQFGGGTSYEQYF. The CDR3 DNA reads as TGCGCCAGCAGTCAATTCGGTGGAGGGACGTCCTACGAGCAGTACTTC.